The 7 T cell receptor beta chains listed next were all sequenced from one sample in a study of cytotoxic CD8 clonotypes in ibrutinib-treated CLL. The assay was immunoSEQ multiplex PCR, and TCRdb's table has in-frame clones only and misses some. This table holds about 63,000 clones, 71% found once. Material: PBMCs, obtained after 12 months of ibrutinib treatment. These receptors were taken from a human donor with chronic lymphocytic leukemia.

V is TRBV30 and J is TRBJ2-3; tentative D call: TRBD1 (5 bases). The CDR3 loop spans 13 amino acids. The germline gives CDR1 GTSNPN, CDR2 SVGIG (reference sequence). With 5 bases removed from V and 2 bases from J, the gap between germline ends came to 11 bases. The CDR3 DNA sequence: TGTGCCTGGTCGAAGGGGTTCACAGATACGCAGTATTTT. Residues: CAWSKGFTDTQYF.

CDR3 sequence (DNA): TGCGCCAGCAGAACGACAGGAGGAAACTATGGCTACACCTTC. Encoded protein: CASRTTGGNYGYTF. The chain links TRBV4-1 to TRBJ1-2; a weak D match, TRBD1 (6 bases). V lost 6 bases to trimming and J lost 2 bases, with 13 bases between them. CDR3 length equals 14 residues. Germline CDR1 reads MGHRA; CDR2 reads YSYEKL.

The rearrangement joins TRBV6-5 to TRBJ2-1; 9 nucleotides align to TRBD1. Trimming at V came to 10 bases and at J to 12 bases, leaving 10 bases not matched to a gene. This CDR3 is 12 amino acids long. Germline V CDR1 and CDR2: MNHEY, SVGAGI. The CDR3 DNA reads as TGTGCCACCCGGACAGGGGACTATGGGCAGTTCTTC. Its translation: CATRTGDYGQFF.

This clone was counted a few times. CDR3 in DNA: TGTGCCAGCAGTCCAGGGAGGACCTACGAGCAGTACTTC. Its translation is CASSPGRTYEQYF. This sequence joins TRBV6-1 and TRBJ2-7, with D perhaps TRBD2 (6 bases). This CDR3 is built from 13 residues. Trimming left V 5 bases short and J 2 bases short, with 10 bases between. Germline CDR1 and CDR2: MNHNS and SASEGT.

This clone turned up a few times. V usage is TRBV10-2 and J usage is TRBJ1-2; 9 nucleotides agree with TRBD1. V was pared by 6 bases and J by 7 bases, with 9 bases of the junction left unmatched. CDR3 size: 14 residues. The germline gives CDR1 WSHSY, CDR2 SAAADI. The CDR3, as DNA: TGCGCCAGCAGGGGACAGGGAATGGGAGTTGGCTACACCTTC. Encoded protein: CASRGQGMGVGYTF.

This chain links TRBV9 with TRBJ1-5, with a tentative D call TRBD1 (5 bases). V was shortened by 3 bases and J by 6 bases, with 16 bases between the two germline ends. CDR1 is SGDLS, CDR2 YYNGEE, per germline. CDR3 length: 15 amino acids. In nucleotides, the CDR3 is TGTGCCAGCAGCGCCGGCGACAGAGCAACTCAGCCCCAGCATTTT. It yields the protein CASSAGDRATQPQHF.

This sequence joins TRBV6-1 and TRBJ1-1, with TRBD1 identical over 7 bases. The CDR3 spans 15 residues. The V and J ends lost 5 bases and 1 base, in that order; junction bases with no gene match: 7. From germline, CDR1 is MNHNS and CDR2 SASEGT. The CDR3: CASSQQGLGNTEAFF. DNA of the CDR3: TGTGCCAGCAGTCAACAGGGGTTGGGGAACACTGAAGCTTTCTTT.